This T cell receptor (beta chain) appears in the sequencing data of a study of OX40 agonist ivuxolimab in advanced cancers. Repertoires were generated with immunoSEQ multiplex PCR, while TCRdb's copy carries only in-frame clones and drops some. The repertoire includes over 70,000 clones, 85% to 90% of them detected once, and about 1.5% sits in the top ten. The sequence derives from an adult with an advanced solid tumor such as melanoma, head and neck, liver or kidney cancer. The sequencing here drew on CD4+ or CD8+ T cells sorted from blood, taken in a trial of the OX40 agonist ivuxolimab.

For the CDR3, the DNA is TGCGCCAGCAGCCCGGACAGGGCCCCTAACTATGGCTACACCTTC. Amino acids: CASSPDRAPNYGYTF. This rearrangement joins TRBV5-1 to TRBJ1-2; 8 positions agree with TRBD1. Trimming at V came to 4 bases and at J to 0 bases, leaving 5 bases not matched to a gene. The CDR3 totals 15 residues. Germline V lookup: CDR1 SGHRS, CDR2 YFSETQ.